The entry below describes one TCR beta chain. The source material, RNA transcripts, was used to amplify TCR beta CDR3 regions. The TCR CDR3 was amplified in a first-round RT-PCR using the HTBI primer set. In TCRdb, the multiplex PCR reads were re-called with MiXCR into one record per CDR3 protein. The sample shows 650,000 to 800,000 distinct CDR3 sequences, about 45% of them seen only once. The source of the sample is a study of T cells in Graves' hyperthyroidism and ophthalmopathy. The CDR3 covers 15 residues. CDR1 SGHTA and CDR2 FQGNSA come from the germline V gene. V was cut by 1 base and J by 2 bases, with 12 bases left in between.

The sample taken for sequencing was peripheral blood or thyroid tissue (not recorded which). The rearrangement uses TRBV7-2 and TRBJ2-7; D is uncertain. This TCR was sampled from an adult man with Graves' disease, either hyperthyroidism or ophthalmopathy (not recorded which). CDR3 nucleotide sequence: TGTGCCAGCAGCTTAGATAGGGCAGGACCCTACGAGCAGTACTTC. This codes for CASSLDRAGPYEQYF.